The 3 T cell receptor beta chains given below trace back to one sample, sequenced in a study of CD8 T cells in Susac syndrome. Reverse transcription of roughly 0.45 to 1 ug RNA was performed with random hexamers. TCRdb re-analysed the immunoSEQ multiplex PCR reads in MiXCR, keeping a single row per CDR3 protein. The sample includes about 130,000 distinct CDR3 sequences, about 94% of them seen just once. The sequenced material came from CD4+ T cells from PBMCs. These receptors came from a human donor in good health.

The chain couples TRBV5-6 to TRBJ2-5, with D perhaps matching TRBD2 (5 bases). V lost 5 bases and J 5 bases, leaving 16 bases between the germline ends. The CDR3 runs to 14 residues. Looked up from germline, CDR1 is SGHDT and CDR2 is YYEEEE. The DNA of the CDR3 is TGTGCCAGCAGTAAGGGCGAATCGGGGGAGACCCAGTACTTC. Translating gives CASSKGESGETQYF. The full variable domain, with the rest looked up from reference TRBV5-6 and TRBJ2-5, is DAGVTQSPTHLIKTRGQQVTLRCSPKSGHDTVSWYQQALGQGPQFIFQYYEEEERQRGNFPDRFSGHQFPNYSSELNVNALLLGDSALYLCASSKGESGETQYFGPGTRLLVL.

This clonotype appeared a few times. The CDR3 loop is CASSPSRLAAGEEQFF. The CDR3 region has the DNA TGTGCCAGCAGTCCTAGCCGACTAGCGGCCGGGGAGGAGCAGTTCTTC. This chain links TRBV6-2 or TRBV6-3 with TRBJ2-1; 9 bases match TRBD2. The length of the CDR3 is 16 residues. V dropped 5 bases and J dropped 10; count of bases not matched to a gene: 15. The V gene's germline CDR1 is MNHEY and CDR2 SVGEGT.

The gene calls are TRBV20-1 and TRBJ2-7; TRBD2 aligns across 9 bases. J was trimmed by 3 bases and V by 5 bases; bases with no gene match: 5. This CDR3 contains 13 residues. The germline gives CDR1 DFQATT, CDR2 SNEGSKA (reference sequence). CDR3 residues: CSASSGKLYEQYF. The CDR3 bases are TGCAGTGCTTCTAGCGGGAAACTCTACGAGCAGTACTTC.